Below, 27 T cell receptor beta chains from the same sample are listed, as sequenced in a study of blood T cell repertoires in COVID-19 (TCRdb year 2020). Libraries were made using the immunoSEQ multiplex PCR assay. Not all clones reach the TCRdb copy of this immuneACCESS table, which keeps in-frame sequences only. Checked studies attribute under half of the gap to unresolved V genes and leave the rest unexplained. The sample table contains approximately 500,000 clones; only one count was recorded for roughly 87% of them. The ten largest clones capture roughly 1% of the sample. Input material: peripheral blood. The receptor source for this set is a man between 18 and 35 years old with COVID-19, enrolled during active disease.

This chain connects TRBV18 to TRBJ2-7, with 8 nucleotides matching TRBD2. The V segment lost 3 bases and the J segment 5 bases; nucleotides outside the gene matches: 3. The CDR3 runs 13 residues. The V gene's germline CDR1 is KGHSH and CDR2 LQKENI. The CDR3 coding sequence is TGTGCCAGCTCACCGGGACTAGTAGACGAGCAGTACTTC. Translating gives CASSPGLVDEQYF.

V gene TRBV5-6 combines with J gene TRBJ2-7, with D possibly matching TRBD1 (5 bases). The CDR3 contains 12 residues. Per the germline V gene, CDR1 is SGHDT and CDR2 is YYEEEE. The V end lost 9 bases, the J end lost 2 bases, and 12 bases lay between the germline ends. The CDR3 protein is CATKRTTYEQYF. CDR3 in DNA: TGTGCCACCAAACGGACAACCTACGAGCAGTACTTC.

CDR3: CASSPKKWTSGYSTDTQYF. The CDR3 DNA reads TGCGCCAGCAGCCCCAAGAAATGGACTAGCGGGTATAGCACAGATACGCAGTATTTT. The V call is TRBV5-1, the J call TRBJ2-3; 11 positions agree with TRBD2. The CDR3 loop spans 19 amino acids. Germline lookup yields CDR1 SGHRS and CDR2 YFSETQ. V trimming: 4 bases; J trimming: 0 bases; junction bases outside the gene matches: 13.

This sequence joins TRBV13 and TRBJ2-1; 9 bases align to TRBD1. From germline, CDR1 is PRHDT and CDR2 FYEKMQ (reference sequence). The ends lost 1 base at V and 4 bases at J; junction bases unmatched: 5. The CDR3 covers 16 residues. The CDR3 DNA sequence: TGTGCCAGCAGCTTAGACGGACAGGGGAGTTACAATGAGCAGTTCTTC. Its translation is CASSLDGQGSYNEQFF.

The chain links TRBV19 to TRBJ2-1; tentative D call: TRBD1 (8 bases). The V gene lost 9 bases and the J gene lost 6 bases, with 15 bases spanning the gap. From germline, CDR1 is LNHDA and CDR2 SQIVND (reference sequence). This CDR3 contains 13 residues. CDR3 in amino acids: CASHRGGINEQFF. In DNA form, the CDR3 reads TGTGCCAGCCACAGGGGGGGGATCAATGAGCAGTTCTTC.

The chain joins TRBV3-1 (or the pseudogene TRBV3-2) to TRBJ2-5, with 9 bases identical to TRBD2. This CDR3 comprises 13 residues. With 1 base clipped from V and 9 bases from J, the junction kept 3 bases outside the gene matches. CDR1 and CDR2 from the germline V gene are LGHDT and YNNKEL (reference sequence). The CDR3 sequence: CASSQGGGAPQYF. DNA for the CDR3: TGTGCCAGCAGCCAAGGCGGGGGGGCCCCCCAGTACTTC.

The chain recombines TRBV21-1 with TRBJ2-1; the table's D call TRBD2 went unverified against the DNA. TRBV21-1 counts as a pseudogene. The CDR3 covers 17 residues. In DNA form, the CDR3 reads TGTGCCAGCACCACAAGGAGGCGGACTAATGCTTACAATGAGCAGTTCTTC. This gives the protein CASTTRRRTNAYNEQFF.

The CDR3 here is CASSFRLAGGGETQYF. CDR3 nucleotides: TGTGCCAGCAGTTTCCGACTAGCGGGAGGGGGTGAGACCCAGTACTTC. This sequence joins TRBV28 and TRBJ2-5; 14 bases agree with TRBD2. The CDR3 is 16 amino acids. Germline V lookup: CDR1 MDHEN, CDR2 SYDVKM. Trimming removed 3 bases from V and 5 bases from J; junction bases left unmatched: 5.

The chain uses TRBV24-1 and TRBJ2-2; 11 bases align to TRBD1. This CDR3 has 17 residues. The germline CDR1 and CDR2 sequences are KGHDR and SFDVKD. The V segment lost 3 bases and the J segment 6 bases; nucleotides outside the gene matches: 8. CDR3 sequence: CATSDLDRGPESGELFF. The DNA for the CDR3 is TGTGCCACCAGTGATCTGGACAGGGGGCCCGAATCCGGGGAGCTGTTTTTT.

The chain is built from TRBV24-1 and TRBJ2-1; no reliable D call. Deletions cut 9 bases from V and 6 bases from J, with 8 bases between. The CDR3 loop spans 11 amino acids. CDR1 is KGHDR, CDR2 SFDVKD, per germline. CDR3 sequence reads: CATRGFNEQFF. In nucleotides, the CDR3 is TGTGCCACCCGCGGATTCAATGAGCAGTTCTTC.

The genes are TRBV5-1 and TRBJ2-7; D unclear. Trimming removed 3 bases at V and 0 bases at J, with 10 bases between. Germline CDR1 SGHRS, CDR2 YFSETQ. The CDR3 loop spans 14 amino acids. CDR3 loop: CASSYSSDSYEQYF. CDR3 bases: TGCGCCAGCAGCTACAGCTCTGACTCCTACGAGCAGTACTTC.

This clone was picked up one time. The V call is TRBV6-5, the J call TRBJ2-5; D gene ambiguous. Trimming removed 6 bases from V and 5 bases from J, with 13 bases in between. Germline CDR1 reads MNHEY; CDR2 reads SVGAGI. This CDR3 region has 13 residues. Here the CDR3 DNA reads TGTGCCAGCAGCCGAACTATCGGGGAGACCCAGTACTTC. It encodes CASSRTIGETQYF.

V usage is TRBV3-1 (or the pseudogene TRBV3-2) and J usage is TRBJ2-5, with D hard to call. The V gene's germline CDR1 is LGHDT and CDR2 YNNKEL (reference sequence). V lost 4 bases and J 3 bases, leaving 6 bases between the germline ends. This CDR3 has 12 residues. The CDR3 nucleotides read TGTGCCAGCAGCCTGGTAGAAGAGACCCAGTACTTC. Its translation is CASSLVEETQYF.

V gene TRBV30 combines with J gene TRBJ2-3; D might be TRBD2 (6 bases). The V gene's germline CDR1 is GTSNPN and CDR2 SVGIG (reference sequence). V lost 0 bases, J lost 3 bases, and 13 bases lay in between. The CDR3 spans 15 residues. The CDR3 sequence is CAWSVHGGRTDTQYF. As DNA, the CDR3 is TGTGCCTGGAGTGTACATGGGGGGAGGACAGATACGCAGTATTTT.

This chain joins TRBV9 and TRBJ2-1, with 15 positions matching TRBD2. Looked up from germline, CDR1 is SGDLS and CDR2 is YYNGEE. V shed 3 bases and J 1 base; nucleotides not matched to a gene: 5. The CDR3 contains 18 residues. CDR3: CASSEIGTSGGSYNEQFF. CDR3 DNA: TGTGCCAGCAGCGAGATCGGGACTAGCGGGGGGTCCTACAATGAGCAGTTCTTC.

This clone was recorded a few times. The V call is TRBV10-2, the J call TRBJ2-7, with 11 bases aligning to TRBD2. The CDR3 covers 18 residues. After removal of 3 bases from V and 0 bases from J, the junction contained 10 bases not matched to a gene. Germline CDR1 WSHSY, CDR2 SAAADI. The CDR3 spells CASSEVGVAGGSSYEQYF. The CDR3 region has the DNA TGCGCCAGCAGTGAAGTTGGGGTAGCGGGGGGGAGCTCCTACGAGCAGTACTTC.

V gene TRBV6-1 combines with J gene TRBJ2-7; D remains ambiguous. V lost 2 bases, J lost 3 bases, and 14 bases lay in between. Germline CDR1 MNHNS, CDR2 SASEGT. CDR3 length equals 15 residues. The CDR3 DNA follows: TGTGCCAGCAGTGAATCAAGCACGTCGAGCTACGAGCAGTACTTC. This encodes CASSESSTSSYEQYF.

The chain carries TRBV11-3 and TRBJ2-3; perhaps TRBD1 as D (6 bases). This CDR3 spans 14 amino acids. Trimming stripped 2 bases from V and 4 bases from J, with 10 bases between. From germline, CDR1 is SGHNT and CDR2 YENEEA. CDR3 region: CASSLSRGADTQYF. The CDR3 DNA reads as TGTGCCAGCAGCTTAAGCAGGGGAGCAGATACGCAGTATTTT.

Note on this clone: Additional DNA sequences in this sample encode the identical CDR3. CDR3 sequence: CASSETSGGNTGELFF. The CDR3 DNA follows: TGTGCCAGCAGTGAAACTAGCGGGGGTAACACCGGGGAGCTGTTTTTT. The chain is built from TRBV2 and TRBJ2-2, with TRBD2 identical over 11 bases. The CDR3 totals 16 residues. The V gene end was trimmed by 2 bases and the J gene end by 2 bases; junction bases not matched to a gene: 1. From germline, CDR1 is SNHLY and CDR2 FYNNEI. Full variable domain (remainder filled in from reference TRBV2 and TRBJ2-2): EPEVTQTPSHQVTQMGQEVILRCVPISNHLYFYWYRQILGQKVEFLVSFYNNEISEKSEIFDDQFSVERPDGSNFTLKIRSTKLEDSAMYFCASSETSGGNTGELFFGEGSRLTVL.

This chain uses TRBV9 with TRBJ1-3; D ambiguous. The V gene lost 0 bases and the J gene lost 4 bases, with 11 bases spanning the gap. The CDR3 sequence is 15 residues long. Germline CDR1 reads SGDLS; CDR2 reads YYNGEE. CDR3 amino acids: CASSVVADMGNTIYF. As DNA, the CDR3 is TGTGCCAGCAGCGTAGTGGCTGACATGGGAAACACCATATATTTT.

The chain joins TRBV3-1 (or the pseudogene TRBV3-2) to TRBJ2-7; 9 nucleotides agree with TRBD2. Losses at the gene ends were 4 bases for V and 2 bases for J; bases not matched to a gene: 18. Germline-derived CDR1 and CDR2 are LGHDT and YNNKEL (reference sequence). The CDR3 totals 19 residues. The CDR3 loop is CASSRTGSSGGHVPYEQYF. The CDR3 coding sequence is TGTGCCAGCAGCCGCACCGGTTCCAGCGGGGGGCACGTACCCTACGAGCAGTACTTC.

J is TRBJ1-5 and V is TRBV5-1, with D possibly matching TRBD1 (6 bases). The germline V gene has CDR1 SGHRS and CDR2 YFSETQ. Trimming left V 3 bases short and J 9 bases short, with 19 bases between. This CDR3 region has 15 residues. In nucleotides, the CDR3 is TGCGCCAGCAGCTGGGGAGCTGGAGGGGGGGGGCCCCAGCATTTT. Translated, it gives CASSWGAGGGGPQHF.

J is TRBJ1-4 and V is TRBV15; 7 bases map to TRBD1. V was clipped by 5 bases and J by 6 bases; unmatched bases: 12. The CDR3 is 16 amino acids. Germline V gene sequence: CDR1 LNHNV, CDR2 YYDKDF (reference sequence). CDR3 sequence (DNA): TGTGCCACCAGCGCCGAAAAGGGGGCTATTTATGAAAAACTGTTTTTT. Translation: CATSAEKGAIYEKLFF.

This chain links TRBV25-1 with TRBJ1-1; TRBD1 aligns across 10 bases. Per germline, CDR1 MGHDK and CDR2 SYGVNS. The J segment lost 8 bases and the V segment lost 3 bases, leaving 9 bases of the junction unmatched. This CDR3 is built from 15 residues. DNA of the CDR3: TGTGCCAGCAGTGATCCGGGACAGGGGAACAACGAAGCTTTCTTT. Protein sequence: CASSDPGQGNNEAFF.

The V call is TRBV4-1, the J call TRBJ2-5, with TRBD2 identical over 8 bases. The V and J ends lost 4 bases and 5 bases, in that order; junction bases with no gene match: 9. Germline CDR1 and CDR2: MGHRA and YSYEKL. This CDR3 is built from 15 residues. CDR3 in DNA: TGCGCCAGCAGCCGGTTTCTTAGCGGGGCTGAGACCCAGTACTTC. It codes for CASSRFLSGAETQYF.

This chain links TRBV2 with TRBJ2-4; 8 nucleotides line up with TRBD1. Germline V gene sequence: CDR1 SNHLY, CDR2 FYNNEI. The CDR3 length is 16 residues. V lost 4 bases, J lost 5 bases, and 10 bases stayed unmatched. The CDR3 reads CASSVNQGALENIQYF. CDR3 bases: TGTGCCAGCAGTGTTAACCAGGGGGCCTTGGAAAACATTCAGTACTTC.

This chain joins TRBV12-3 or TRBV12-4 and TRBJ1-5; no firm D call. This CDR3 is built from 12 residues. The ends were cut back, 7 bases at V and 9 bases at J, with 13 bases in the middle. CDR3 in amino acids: CASMVGSGPQHF. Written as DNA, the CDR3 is TGTGCCAGCATGGTGGGGAGTGGGCCCCAGCATTTT.